The rows below give T cell receptor beta chains drawn from one sample of a study of T cell responses to AZD1222 COVID-19 vaccine. Sequencing was performed with immunoSEQ multiplex PCR; in TCRdb, only in-frame clones are kept and a portion is missing. The table shows about 180,000 clones, with roughly 89% occurring only once. Material: peripheral blood, obtained on day 0 of AZD1222 vaccination. Source of these receptors: an adult in good health. Each CDR3 is given with its conserved first and last residue. The D gene is left open where the match is weak. Where a row states a size, it is once, few, many or the class of an expanded clone; other rows omit it.

TRBV19	NA	TRBD1	TRBJ2-6	TGTGCCAGTAGTATACAACCGGGACAGGGGCTCCGCGGGACCAACGTCCTGACTTTC	CASSIQPGQGLRGTNVLTF
TRBV4-3	NA	NA	TRBJ2-7	TGCGCCAGCAGCCAAGACCGCCACCTCTCCTACGAGCAGTACTTC	CASSQDRHLSYEQYF
TRBV7-2	NA	NA	TRBJ2-5	TGTGCCAGCAGCCAATCCGGGGGTTCAGAGACCCAGTACTTC	CASSQSGGSETQYF
TRBV5-4	NA	NA	TRBJ1-4	TGTGCCAGCAGCGCGGAAACAAATAATGAAAAACTGTTTTTT	CASSAETNNEKLFF
TRBV5-8	few	NA	TRBJ1-1	TGTGCCAGCAGCCTCAGCCGGGGCACTGAAGCTTTCTTT	CASSLSRGTEAFF
TRBV28	NA	NA	TRBJ2-5	TGTGCCAGCAGTCGGGGGATGGGACCCTTGGGGGGAGTAGAGACCCAGTACTTC	CASSRGMGPLGGVETQYF
TRBV6-5	NA	NA	TRBJ1-5	TGTGCCAGCAGTTACACCAGCAATCAGCCCCAGCATTTT	CASSYTSNQPQHF
TRBV5-1	NA	TRBD1	TRBJ1-1	TGCGCCAGCAGCTTGGACCGACAGGGGATGAGGCCCGGGGCTGAAGCTTTCTTT	CASSLDRQGMRPGAEAFF
TRBV3-1/TRBV3-2	NA	NA	TRBJ2-5	TGTGCCAGCAGCCCCTGGGTGGGGTACCAAGAGACCCAGTACTTC	CASSPWVGYQETQYF
TRBV19	NA	TRBD1	TRBJ2-1	TGTGCCAGTAGTCTTGAGGGGGCTGTCTACAATGAGCAGTTCTTC	CASSLEGAVYNEQFF